The clone carrying this T cell receptor beta chain was seen ten or more times. This sample is part of a study of response to subunit inactivated influenza vaccine. The germline gives CDR1 SQVTM, CDR2 ANQGSEA. V gave up 3 bases and J gave up 8 bases, with 8 bases separating them. CDR3 length equals 11 residues. TCRdb recomputed calls from the RT-PCR reads with MiXCR, one row per CDR3 protein. This sample has some 600,000 distinct CDR3 sequences, with approximately 15% found just once. This clonotype was obtained from a man aged 45-60 years who received an inactivated influenza vaccine. The material sequenced was PBMCs from blood, taken 14 to 15 days before vaccination. The genes are TRBV29-1 and TRBJ2-4; no clear D. The CDR3 coding sequence is TGCAGCGTTGAGGTAGACGACATTCAGTACTTC. This translates into CSVEVDDIQYF.